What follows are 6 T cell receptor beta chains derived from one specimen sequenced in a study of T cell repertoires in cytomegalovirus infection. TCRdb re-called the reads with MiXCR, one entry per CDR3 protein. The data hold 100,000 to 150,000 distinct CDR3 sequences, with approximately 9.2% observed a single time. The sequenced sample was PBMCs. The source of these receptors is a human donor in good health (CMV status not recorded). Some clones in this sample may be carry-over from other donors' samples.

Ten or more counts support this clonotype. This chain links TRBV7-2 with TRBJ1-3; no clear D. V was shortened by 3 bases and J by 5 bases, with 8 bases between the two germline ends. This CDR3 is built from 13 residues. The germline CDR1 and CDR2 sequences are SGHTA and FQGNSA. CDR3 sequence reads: CASSFGGRNTIYF. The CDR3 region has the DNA TGTGCCAGCAGCTTTGGCGGACGAAACACCATATATTTT.

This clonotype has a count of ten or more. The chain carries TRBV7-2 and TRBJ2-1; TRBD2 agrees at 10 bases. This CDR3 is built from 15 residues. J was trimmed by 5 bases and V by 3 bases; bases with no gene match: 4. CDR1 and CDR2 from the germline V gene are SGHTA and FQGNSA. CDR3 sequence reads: CASSLTSGPHNEQFF. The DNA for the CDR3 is TGTGCCAGCAGCTTGACTAGCGGGCCCCACAATGAGCAGTTCTTC.

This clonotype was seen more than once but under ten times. The CDR3 loop is CASSRGGLGIQYF. DNA for the CDR3: TGTGCCAGCAGCCGTGGGGGGCTTGGCATTCAGTACTTC. This chain links TRBV7-9 with TRBJ2-4, with D tentatively TRBD1 or TRBD2 (6 bases each). V lost 5 bases to trimming and J lost 9 bases, with 14 bases between them. The length of the CDR3 is 13 residues. Germline V gene lookup returns CDR1 SEHNR and CDR2 FQNEAQ (reference sequence). Full variable domain (rest looked up from reference TRBV7-9 and TRBJ2-4): DTGVSQNPRHKITKRGQNVTFRCDPISEHNRLYWYRQTLGQGPEFLTYFQNEAQLEKSRLLSDRFSAERPKGSFSTLEIQRTEQGDSAMYLCASSRGGLGIQYFGAGTRLSVL.

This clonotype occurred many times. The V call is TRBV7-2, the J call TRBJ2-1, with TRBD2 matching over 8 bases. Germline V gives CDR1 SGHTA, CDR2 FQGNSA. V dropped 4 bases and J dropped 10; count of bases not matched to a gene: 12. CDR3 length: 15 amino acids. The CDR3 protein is CASSSPGGRFGEQFF. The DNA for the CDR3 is TGTGCCAGCAGCTCACCGGGAGGGCGGTTCGGAGAGCAGTTCTTC.

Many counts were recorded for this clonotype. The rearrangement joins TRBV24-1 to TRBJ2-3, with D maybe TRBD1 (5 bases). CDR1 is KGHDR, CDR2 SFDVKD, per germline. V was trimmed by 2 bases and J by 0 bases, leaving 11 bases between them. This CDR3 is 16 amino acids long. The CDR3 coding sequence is TGTGCCACCAGTGATTCTGCAAAGGGGAGCACAGATACGCAGTATTTT. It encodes CATSDSAKGSTDTQYF.

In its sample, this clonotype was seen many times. CDR3 sequence (DNA): TGTGCCAGCAGCCAAGAGGGACAGGGGGAAGTTCTCACCTTC. It yields the protein CASSQEGQGEVLTF. This rearrangement joins TRBV3-1 to TRBJ1-2; the match to TRBD1 covers 11 bases. The CDR3 has 14 amino acids. Germline V lookup: CDR1 LGHDT, CDR2 YNNKEL (reference sequence). Trimming removed 0 bases from V and 13 bases from J; junction bases left unmatched: 7.